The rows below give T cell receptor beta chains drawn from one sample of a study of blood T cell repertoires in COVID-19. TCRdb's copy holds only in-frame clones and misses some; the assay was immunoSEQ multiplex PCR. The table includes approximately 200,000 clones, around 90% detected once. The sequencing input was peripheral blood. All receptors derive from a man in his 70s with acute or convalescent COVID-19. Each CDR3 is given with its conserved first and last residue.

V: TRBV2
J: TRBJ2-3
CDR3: CASSERDVSDTQYF

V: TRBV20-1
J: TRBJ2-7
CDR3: CSAPRTYEQYF

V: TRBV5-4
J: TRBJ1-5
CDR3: CASSLKGGNQPQHF

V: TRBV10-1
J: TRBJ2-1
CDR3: CASSERRSGSYNEQFF

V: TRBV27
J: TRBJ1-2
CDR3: CASSSKNRADGYTF

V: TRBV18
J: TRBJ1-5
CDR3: CASSISGDQPQHF

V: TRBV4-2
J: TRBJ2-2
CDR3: CASSRGTSGINTGELFF

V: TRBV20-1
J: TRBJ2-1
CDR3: CSASGQGRASSYNEQFF

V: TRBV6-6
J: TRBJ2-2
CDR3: CASSPNPGTGHDGELFF

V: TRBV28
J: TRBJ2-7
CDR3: CASSLLTGGGFNEQYF

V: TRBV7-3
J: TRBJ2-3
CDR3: CASSFTSGRTSDTQYF

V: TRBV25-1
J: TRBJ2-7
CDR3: CASSLGQGASYEQYF

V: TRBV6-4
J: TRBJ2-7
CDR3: CASSQTGTSSYEQYF

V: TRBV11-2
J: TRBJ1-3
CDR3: CASSSRENSGNTIYF

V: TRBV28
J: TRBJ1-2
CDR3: CASMPGQGATGYTF

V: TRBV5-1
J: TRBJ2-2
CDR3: CASSSGTNTGELFF

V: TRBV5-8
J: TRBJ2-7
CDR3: CASSFSRDRNYEQYF

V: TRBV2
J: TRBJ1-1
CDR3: CASNWDRGLNTEAFF

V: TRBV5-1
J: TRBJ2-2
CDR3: CASRDGDRDFGELFF

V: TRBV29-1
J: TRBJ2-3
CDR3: CSVARDRGIAQYF

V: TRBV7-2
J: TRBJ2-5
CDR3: CASSPGWGRPLGETQYF

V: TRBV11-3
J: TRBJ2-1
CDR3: CASSREDNEQFF